Below, one TCR beta chain is given with its context. Its matching antigen is unknown. Researchers used genomic DNA as the template to profile TCR beta VDJ and CDR3. Each CDR3 protein is one row after TCRdb ran MiXCR on the reads. The top ten clones hold 65% of a sample with about 98,000 distinct CDR3 sequences, around 68% of them seen once. This record belongs to a study of CD8+CD57+ T cells in acquired aplastic anemia. Study-level findings and limits: Patients and controls shared twenty-nine CD8+ CDR3 sequences.

By flow cytometry, patients selected for sequencing had shown an expansion of CD8+CD57+ cells. V lost 6 bases to trimming and J lost 2 bases, with 14 bases between them. The CDR3 extends over 15 amino acids. This chain links TRBV12-3 or TRBV12-4 with TRBJ1-3; maybe TRBD1 (6 bases). This TCR was recovered from a human donor with aplastic anemia. Source material: sorted CD4+, CD8+, or CD8+CD57+ T cells (not recorded which) from PBMCs. In DNA, the CDR3 is TGTGCCAGCAGCGTTACAGGGAGCCCTGGAAACACCATATATTTT. The encoded protein is CASSVTGSPGNTIYF.